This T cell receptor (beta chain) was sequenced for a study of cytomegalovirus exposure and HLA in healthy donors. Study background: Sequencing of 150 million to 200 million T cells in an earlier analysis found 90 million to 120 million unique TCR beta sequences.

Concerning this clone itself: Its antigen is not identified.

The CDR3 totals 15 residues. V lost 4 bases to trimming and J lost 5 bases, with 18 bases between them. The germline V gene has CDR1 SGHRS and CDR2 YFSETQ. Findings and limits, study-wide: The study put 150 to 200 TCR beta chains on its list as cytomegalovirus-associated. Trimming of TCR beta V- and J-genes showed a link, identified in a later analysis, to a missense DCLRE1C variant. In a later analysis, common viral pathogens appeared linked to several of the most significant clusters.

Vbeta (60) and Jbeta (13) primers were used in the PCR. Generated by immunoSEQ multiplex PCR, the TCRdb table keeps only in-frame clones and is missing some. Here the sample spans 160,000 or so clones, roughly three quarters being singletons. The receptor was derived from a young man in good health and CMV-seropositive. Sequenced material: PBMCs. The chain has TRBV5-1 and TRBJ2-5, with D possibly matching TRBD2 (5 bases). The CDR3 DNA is TGCGCCAGCAGCATCGATCCGGGGTTGGAGGAGACCCAGTACTTC. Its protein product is CASSIDPGLEETQYF.